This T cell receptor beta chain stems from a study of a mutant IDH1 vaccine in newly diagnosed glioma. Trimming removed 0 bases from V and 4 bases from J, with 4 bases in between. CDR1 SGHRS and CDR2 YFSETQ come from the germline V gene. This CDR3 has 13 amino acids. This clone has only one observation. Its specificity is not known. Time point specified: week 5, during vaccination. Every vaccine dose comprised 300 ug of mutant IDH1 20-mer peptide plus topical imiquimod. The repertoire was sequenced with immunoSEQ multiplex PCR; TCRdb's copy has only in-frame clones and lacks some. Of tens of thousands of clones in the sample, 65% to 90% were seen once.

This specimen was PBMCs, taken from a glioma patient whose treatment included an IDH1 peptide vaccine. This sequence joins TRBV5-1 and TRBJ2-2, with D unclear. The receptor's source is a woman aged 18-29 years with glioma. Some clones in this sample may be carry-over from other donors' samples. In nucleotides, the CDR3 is TGCGCCAGCAGCTTGGCATTCACCGGGGAGCTGTTTTTT. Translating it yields CASSLAFTGELFF.